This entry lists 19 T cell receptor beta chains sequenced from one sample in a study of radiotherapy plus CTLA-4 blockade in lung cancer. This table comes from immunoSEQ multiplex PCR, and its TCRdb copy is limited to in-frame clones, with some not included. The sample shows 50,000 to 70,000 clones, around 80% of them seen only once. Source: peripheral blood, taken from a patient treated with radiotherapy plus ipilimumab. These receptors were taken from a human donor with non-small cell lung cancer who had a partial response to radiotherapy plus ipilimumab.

Here the CDR3 DNA reads TGTGCCAGCAAACTAACCGGACTAGCGGGTTCGGGGGGCACCGGGGAGCTGTTTTTT. Its protein is CASKLTGLAGSGGTGELFF. The chain joins TRBV7-8 to TRBJ2-2, with TRBD2 identical over 11 bases. CDR3 length: 19 residues. Trimming at V came to 7 bases and at J to 4 bases, leaving 17 bases not matched to a gene. Germline CDR1 reads SGHVS; CDR2 reads FQNEAQ. The whole variable domain, remainder taken from reference TRBV7-8 and TRBJ2-2, is GAGVSQSPRYKVAKRGQDVALRCDPISGHVSLFWYQQALGQGPEFLTYFQNEAQLDKSGLPSDRFFAERPEGSVSTLKIQRTQQEDSAVYLCASKLTGLAGSGGTGELFFGEGSRLTVL.

CDR3 sequence: CASSLAGGGRYGYTF. The CDR3 region has the DNA TGTGCCAGCAGCTTAGCCGGGGGAGGTAGATATGGCTACACCTTC. This rearrangement joins TRBV7-3 to TRBJ1-2; D might be TRBD1 (5 bases). V was pared by 2 bases and J by 5 bases, with 15 bases between. The CDR3 is 15 residues long. Germline assignment: CDR1 SGHTA and CDR2 FQGTGA.

Here the CDR3 DNA reads TGTGCCACACCACAACCGGGACTAAGCGCTGGCACCGGGGAGCTGTTTTTT. This translates into CATPQPGLSAGTGELFF. The chain joins TRBV11-2 to TRBJ2-2; 7 positions agree with TRBD2. Germline V gives CDR1 SGHAT, CDR2 FQNNGV. The CDR3 spans 17 residues. V dropped 10 bases and J dropped 4; count of bases not matched to a gene: 18.

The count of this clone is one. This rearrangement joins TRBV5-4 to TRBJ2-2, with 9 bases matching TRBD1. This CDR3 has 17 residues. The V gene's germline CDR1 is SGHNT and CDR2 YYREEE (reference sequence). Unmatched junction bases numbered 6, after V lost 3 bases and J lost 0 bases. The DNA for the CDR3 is TGTGCCAGCAGCTCTGCCCGGGACAGGGCGAACACCGGGGAGCTGTTTTTT. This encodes CASSSARDRANTGELFF.

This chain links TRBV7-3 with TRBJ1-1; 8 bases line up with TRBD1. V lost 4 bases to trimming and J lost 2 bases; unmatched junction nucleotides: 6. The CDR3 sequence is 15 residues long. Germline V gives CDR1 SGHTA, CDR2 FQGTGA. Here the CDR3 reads CASSSGQGLNTEAFF. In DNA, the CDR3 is TGTGCCAGCAGCTCAGGACAGGGTTTAAACACTGAAGCTTTCTTT.

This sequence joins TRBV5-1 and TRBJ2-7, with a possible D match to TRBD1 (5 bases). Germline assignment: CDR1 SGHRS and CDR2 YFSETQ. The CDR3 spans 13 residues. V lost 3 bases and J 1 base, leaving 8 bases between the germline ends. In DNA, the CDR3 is TGCGCCAGCAGCTCAGGGATGTCCTACGAGCAGTACTTC. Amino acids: CASSSGMSYEQYF.

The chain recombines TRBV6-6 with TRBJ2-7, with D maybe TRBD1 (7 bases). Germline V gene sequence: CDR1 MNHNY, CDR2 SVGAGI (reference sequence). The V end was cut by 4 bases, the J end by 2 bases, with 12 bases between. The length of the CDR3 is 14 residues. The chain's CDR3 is CASSWGDRPYEQYF. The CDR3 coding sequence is TGTGCCAGCAGTTGGGGGGACAGACCCTACGAGCAGTACTTC.

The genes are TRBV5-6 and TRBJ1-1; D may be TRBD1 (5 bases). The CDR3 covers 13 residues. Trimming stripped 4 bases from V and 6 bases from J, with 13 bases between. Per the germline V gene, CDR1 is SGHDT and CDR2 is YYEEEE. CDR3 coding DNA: TGTGCCAGCAGCCCCCCCGGGGGGGCTGAAGCTTTCTTT. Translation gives CASSPPGGAEAFF.

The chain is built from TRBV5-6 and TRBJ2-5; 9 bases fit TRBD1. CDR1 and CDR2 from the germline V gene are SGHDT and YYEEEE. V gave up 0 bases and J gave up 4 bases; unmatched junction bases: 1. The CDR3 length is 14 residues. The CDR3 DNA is TGTGCCAGCAGCTTGGGGACAGGGGTAGAGACCCAGTACTTC. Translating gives CASSLGTGVETQYF.

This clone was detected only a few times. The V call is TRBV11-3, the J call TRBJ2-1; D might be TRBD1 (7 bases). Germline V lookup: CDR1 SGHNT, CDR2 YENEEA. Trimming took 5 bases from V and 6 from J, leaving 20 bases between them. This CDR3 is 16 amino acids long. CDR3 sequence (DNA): TGTGCCAGCAGCGCGGGACGACAGGGTTTGGGCAATGAGCAGTTCTTC. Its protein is CASSAGRQGLGNEQFF.

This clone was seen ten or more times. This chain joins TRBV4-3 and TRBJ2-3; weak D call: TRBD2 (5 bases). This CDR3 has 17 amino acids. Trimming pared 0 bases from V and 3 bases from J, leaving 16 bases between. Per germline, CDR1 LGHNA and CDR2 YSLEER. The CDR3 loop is CASSQDRRGFGTDTQYF. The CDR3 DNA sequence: TGCGCCAGCAGCCAAGATCGCCGAGGGTTTGGTACAGATACGCAGTATTTT.

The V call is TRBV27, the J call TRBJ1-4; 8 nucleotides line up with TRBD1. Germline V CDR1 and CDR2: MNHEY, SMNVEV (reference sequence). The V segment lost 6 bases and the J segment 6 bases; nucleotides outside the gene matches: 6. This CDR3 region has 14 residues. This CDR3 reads CASSPGTGYEKLFF. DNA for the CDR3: TGTGCCAGCAGCCCCGGGACAGGCTATGAAAAACTGTTTTTT.

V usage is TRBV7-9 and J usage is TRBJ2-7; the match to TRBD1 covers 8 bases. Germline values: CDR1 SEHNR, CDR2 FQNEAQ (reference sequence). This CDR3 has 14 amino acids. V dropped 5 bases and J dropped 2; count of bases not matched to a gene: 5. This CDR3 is CASSGQGRAYEQYF. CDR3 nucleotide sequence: TGTGCCAGCAGCGGACAGGGTAGGGCCTACGAGCAGTACTTC.

The CDR3: CASSVTVQNTEAFF. Here the CDR3 DNA reads TGTGCCAGCAGTGTGACAGTCCAGAACACTGAAGCTTTCTTT. This chain joins TRBV6-5 and TRBJ1-1, with D possibly being TRBD1 (5 bases). CDR1 and CDR2 from the germline V gene are MNHEY and SVGAGI. With 5 bases removed from V and 1 base from J, the gap between germline ends came to 11 bases. CDR3 length equals 14 residues.

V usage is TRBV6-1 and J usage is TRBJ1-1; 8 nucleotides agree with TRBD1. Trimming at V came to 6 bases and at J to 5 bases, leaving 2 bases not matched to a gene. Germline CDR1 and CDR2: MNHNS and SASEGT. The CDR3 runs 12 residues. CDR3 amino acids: CASSRGRTEAFF. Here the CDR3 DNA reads TGTGCCAGCAGCAGGGGGCGGACTGAAGCTTTCTTT.

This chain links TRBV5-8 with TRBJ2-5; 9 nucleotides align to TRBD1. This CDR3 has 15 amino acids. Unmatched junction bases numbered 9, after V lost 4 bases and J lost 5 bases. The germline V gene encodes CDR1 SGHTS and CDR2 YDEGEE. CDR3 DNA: TGTGCCAGCAGCCCTTATCCACAGGGGGCGGAGACCCAGTACTTC. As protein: CASSPYPQGAETQYF.

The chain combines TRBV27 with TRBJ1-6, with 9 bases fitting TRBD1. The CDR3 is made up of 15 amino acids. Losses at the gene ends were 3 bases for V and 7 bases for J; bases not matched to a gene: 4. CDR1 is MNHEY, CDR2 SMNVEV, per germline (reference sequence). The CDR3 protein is CASSFSGTGNSPLHF. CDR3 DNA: TGTGCCAGCAGTTTCTCCGGGACAGGGAATTCACCCCTCCACTTT.

Written as DNA, the CDR3 is TGTGCCAGCAGCTTAACTCCCCTGGGGGCTGGTGAAGCTTTCTTT. As protein: CASSLTPLGAGEAFF. The chain carries TRBV11-2 and TRBJ1-1, with D possibly TRBD1 on 6 matching bases. V lost 2 bases and J lost 7, with 17 bases in between. The CDR3 consists of 15 residues. Germline V gene data show CDR1 as SGHAT and CDR2 as FQNNGV.

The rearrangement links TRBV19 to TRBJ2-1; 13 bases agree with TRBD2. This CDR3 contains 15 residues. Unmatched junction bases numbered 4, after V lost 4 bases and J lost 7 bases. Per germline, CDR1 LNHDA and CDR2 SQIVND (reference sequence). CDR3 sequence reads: CASSNGLAGANEQFF. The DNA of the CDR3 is TGTGCCAGTAGTAATGGACTAGCGGGGGCGAATGAGCAGTTCTTC.